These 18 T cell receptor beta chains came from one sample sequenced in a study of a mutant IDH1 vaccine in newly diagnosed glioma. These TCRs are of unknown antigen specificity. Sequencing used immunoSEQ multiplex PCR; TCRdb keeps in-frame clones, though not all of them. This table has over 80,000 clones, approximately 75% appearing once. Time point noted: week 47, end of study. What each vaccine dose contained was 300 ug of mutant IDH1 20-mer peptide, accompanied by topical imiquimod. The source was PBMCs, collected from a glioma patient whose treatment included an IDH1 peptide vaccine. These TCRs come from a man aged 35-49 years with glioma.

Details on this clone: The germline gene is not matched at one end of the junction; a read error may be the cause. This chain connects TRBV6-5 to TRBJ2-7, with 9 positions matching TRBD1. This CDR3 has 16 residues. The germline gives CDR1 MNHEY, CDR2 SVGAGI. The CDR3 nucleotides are TGTGCCAGCAGTTACCGGCTTGGGACAGGGTCCTGCGAGCAGTACTTC. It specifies CASSYRLGTGSCEQYF.

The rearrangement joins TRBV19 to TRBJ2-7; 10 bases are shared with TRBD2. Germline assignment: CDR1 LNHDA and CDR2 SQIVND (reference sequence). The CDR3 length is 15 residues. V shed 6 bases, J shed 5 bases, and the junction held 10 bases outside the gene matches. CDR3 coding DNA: TGTGCCAGTAGAGCAAGTAGCGGGAGGAGGAACGAGCAGTACTTC. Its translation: CASRASSGRRNEQYF.

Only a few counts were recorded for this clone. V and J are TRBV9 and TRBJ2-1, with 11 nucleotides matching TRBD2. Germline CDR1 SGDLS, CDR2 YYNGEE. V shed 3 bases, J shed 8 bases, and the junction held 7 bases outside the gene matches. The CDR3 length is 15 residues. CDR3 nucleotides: TGTGCCAGCAGCGCTACTAGCGGGAGTGTCCATGAGCAGTTCTTC. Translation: CASSATSGSVHEQFF.

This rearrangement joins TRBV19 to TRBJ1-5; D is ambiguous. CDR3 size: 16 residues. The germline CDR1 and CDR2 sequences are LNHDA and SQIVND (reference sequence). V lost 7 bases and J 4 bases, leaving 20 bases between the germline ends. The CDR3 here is CASIAPNSGRNQPQHF. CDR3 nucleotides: TGTGCCAGTATAGCCCCTAACAGCGGCCGAAATCAGCCCCAGCATTTT.

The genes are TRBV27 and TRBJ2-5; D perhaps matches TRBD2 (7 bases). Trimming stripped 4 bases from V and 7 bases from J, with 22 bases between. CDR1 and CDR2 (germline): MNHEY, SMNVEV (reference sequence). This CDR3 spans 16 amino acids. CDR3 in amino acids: CASSYIPGGRGTTQYF. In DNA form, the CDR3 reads TGTGCCAGCAGTTATATACCCGGAGGGAGGGGGACGACCCAGTACTTC.

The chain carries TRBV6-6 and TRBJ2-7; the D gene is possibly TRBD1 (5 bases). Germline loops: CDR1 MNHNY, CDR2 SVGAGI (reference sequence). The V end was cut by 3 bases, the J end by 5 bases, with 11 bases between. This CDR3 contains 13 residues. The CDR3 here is CASSYQGAHEQYF. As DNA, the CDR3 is TGTGCCAGCAGTTATCAGGGCGCCCACGAGCAGTACTTC.

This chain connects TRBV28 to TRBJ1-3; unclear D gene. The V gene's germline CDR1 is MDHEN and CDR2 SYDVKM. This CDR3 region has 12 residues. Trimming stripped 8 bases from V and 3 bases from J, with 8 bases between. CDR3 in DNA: TGTGCCAGCGGGGTGGGTGGAAACACCATATATTTT. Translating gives CASGVGGNTIYF.

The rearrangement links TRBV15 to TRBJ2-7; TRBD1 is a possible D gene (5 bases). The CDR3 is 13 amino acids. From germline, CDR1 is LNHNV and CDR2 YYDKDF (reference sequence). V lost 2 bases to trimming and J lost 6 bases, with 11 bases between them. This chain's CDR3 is CATSRKSGIEQYF. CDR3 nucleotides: TGTGCCACCAGCAGAAAGTCAGGGATCGAGCAGTACTTC.

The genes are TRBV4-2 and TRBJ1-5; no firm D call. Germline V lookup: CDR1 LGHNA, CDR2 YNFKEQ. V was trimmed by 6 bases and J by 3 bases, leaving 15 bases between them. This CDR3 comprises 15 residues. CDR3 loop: CASSPGQWDNQPQHF. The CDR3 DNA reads TGTGCCAGCAGTCCCGGGCAATGGGACAATCAGCCCCAGCATTTT.

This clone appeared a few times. The CDR3 DNA follows: TGTGCCAGCAGCTCCCGACTAGTTTCCTACGAGCAGTACTTC. It encodes CASSSRLVSYEQYF. V usage is TRBV7-2 and J usage is TRBJ2-7; weak D call: TRBD2 (6 bases). Per germline, CDR1 SGHTA and CDR2 FQGNSA. The ends were cut back, 4 bases at V and 1 base at J, with 11 bases in the middle. There are 14 residues in the CDR3.

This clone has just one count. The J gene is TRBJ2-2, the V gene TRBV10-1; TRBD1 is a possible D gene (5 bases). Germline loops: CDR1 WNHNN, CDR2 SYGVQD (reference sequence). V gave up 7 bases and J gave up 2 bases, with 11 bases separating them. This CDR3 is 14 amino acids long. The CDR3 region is CASKSGINTGELFF. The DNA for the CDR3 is TGCGCCAGCAAATCAGGGATAAACACCGGGGAGCTGTTTTTT.

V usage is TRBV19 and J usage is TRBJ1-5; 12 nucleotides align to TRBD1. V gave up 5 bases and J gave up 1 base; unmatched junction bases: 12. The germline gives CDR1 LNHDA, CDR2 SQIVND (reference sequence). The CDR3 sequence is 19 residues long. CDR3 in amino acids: CASSVFPGQGAGSNQPQHF. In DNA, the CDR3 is TGTGCCAGTAGTGTGTTCCCGGGACAGGGGGCCGGGAGCAATCAGCCCCAGCATTTT.

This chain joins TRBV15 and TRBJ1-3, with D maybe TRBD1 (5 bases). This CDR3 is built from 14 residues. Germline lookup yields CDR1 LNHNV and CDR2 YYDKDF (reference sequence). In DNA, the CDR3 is TGTGCGACGGGGCGGAGGGCGGACGGAAACACCATATATTTT. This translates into CATGRRADGNTIYF.

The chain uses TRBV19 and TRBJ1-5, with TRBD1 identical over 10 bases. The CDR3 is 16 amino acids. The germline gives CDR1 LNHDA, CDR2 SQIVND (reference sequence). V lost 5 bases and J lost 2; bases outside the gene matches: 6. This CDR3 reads CASSLTGTGGNQPQHF. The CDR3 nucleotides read TGTGCCAGTAGTTTAACCGGGACAGGGGGCAATCAGCCCCAGCATTTT.

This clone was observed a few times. In nucleotides, the CDR3 is TGCAGCGTTGAAAAGGGAGGGATAGCTTTCTTT. Translated, it gives CSVEKGGIAFF. The chain has TRBV29-1 and TRBJ1-1; D uncertain. Trimming shortened V by 2 bases and J by 10 bases, and 11 bases separated the two germline ends. The CDR3 contains 11 residues. CDR1 and CDR2 (germline): SQVTM, ANQGSEA.

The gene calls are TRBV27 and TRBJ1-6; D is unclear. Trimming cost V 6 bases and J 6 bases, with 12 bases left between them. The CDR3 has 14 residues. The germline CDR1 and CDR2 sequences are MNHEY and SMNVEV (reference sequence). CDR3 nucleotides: TGTGCCAGCAGCCAAGGGTTCCTTAATTCACCCCTCCACTTT. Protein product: CASSQGFLNSPLHF.

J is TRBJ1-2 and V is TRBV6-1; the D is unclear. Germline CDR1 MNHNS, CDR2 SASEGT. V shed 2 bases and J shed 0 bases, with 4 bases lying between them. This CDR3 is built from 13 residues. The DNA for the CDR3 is TGTGCCAGCAGTGAATGGTCTAACTATGGCTACACCTTC. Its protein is CASSEWSNYGYTF.

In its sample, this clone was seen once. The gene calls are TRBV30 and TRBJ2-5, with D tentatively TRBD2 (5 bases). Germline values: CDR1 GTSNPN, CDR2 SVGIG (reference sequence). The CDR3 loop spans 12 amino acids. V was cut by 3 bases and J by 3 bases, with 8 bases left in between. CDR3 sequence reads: CAWRTNEETQYF. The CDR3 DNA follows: TGTGCCTGGAGGACTAATGAAGAGACCCAGTACTTC.